The 26 T cell receptor beta chains below come from one sample, sequenced in a study of Ad26.COV2.S vaccination and SARS-CoV-2 variants. Sample treatment: over 15 received Ad26.COV2.S at low or high dose, single or two shots; 5 received placebo; per-sample allocation not given. Sampling was done on day 63 after the first vaccine or placebo injection. Here immunoSEQ multiplex PCR was the method, and the copy in TCRdb shows in-frame clones only, minus some. Seen here are under 550,000 clones, roughly 90% observed once, and the top ten hold around 3.6%. Sample: peripheral blood, taken in a trial of Ad26.COV2.S vaccine versus placebo. These receptors were obtained from a person aged 18 to 59 who received the Ad26.COV2.S COVID-19 vaccine or a placebo.

The chain uses TRBV30 and TRBJ1-2; D remains unclear. Trimming shortened V by 3 bases and J by 4 bases, and 6 bases separated the two germline ends. The CDR3 is 11 amino acids. Germline values: CDR1 GTSNPN, CDR2 SVGIG (reference sequence). DNA for the CDR3: TGTGCCTGGAGCCAGCTCTATGGCTACACCTTC. This gives the protein CAWSQLYGYTF.

The chain links TRBV11-2 to TRBJ2-3; perhaps TRBD1 as D (6 bases). The CDR3 length is 14 residues. V was clipped by 2 bases and J by 4 bases, with 10 bases between them. CDR1 and CDR2 from the germline V gene are SGHAT and FQNNGV. CDR3 nucleotide sequence: TGTGCCAGCAGCTTATACAGGACAGCAGATACGCAGTATTTT. Protein: CASSLYRTADTQYF.

This chain connects TRBV19 to TRBJ2-6, with 9 bases fitting TRBD1. The CDR3 runs to 18 residues. V was clipped by 5 bases and J by 2 bases; unmatched bases: 10. CDR1 and CDR2 from the germline V gene are LNHDA and SQIVND (reference sequence). CDR3: CASSAGRQGVTGANVLTF. The CDR3 DNA sequence: TGTGCCAGTAGTGCTGGGAGACAGGGGGTTACTGGGGCCAACGTCCTGACTTTC.

The chain is built from TRBV9 and TRBJ1-2; no clear D. The V gene's germline CDR1 is SGDLS and CDR2 YYNGEE. V dropped 4 bases and J dropped 5 bases, with 12 bases sitting between them. The CDR3 sequence is 13 residues long. CDR3 amino acids: CASSPGASYGYTF. The CDR3 region has the DNA TGTGCCAGCAGCCCCGGAGCGTCGTATGGCTACACCTTC.

Here the CDR3 reads CASSATGPMAGNTIYF. As DNA, the CDR3 is TGTGCCAGCAGTGCTACAGGGCCAATGGCTGGAAACACCATATATTTT. V usage is TRBV25-1 and J usage is TRBJ1-3; D is perhaps TRBD1 (6 bases). Per the germline V gene, CDR1 is MGHDK and CDR2 is SYGVNS. CDR3 length: 16 residues. V gave up 4 bases and J gave up 2 bases, with 15 bases separating them. Together with reference TRBV25-1 and TRBJ1-3, the CDR3 gives the full variable domain: EADIYQTPRYLVIGTGKKITLECSQTMGHDKMYWYQQDPGMELHLIHYSYGVNSTEKGDLSSESTVSRIRTEHFPLTLESARPSHTSQYLCASSATGPMAGNTIYFGEGSWLTVV.

The chain carries TRBV9 and TRBJ2-3; 9 bases line up with TRBD2. V trimming: 0 bases; J trimming: 4 bases; junction bases outside the gene matches: 6. The CDR3 runs 16 residues. CDR1 SGDLS and CDR2 YYNGEE come from the germline V gene. Written as DNA, the CDR3 is TGTGCCAGCAGCGTAGTTGCGGGGGGGTCCGCAGATACGCAGTATTTT. Its translation is CASSVVAGGSADTQYF.

The chain employs TRBV6-5 and TRBJ2-7, with 8 bases aligning to TRBD1. V shed 8 bases, J shed 7 bases, and the junction held 13 bases outside the gene matches. The CDR3 runs to 14 residues. In germline, CDR1 is MNHEY, CDR2 SVGAGI. In nucleotides, the CDR3 is TGTGCCAGCGATTCGGGACAGGCTGTTCGTGAGCAGTACTTC. This gives the protein CASDSGQAVREQYF.

This sequence joins TRBV3-1 (or the pseudogene TRBV3-2) and TRBJ2-1; D assignment may be TRBD1 or TRBD2 (5 bases each). The CDR3 totals 14 residues. Germline V gives CDR1 LGHDT, CDR2 YNNKEL (reference sequence). V was clipped by 5 bases and J by 6 bases, with 14 bases between them. CDR3 DNA sequence: TGTGCCAGCAGCGGGAGAACAGGACTCAATGAGCAGTTCTTC. Its protein product is CASSGRTGLNEQFF.

The sample holds many counts of this clone. The chain links TRBV15 to TRBJ1-4; TRBD1 is a possible D gene (5 bases). Germline CDR1 and CDR2: LNHNV and YYDKDF (reference sequence). The CDR3 runs 16 residues. The V end lost 2 bases, the J end lost 5 bases, and 15 bases lay between the germline ends. The CDR3 protein is CATSRQDGTGNEKLFF. CDR3 bases: TGTGCCACCAGCAGACAGGACGGGACGGGGAATGAAAAACTGTTTTTT.

The chain employs TRBV4-3 and TRBJ2-2; 8 bases align to TRBD2. The V segment lost 5 bases and the J segment 8 bases; nucleotides outside the gene matches: 7. Germline V gives CDR1 LGHNA, CDR2 YSLEER. The CDR3 totals 14 residues. The CDR3 bases are TGCGCCAGCAGCTCTATCGCGGGGGGTGGGGAGCTGTTTTTT. It codes for CASSSIAGGGELFF.

The gene calls are TRBV6-5 and TRBJ1-6; D may be TRBD1 (5 bases). Trimming took 6 bases from V and 5 from J, leaving 8 bases between them. The germline V gene encodes CDR1 MNHEY and CDR2 SVGAGI. The CDR3 runs 13 residues. The CDR3 reads CASSLTDNSPLHF. In DNA, the CDR3 is TGTGCCAGCAGCCTGACAGATAATTCACCCCTCCACTTT.

This chain connects TRBV28 to TRBJ2-2, with D unclear. In germline, CDR1 is MDHEN, CDR2 SYDVKM. The CDR3 is made up of 11 amino acids. V shed 6 bases and J shed 6 bases, with 5 bases lying between them. CDR3 in amino acids: CASRLSGELFF. The CDR3 DNA is TGTGCCAGCAGACTGTCCGGGGAGCTGTTTTTT.

This chain joins TRBV9 and TRBJ1-1; weak D call: TRBD1 (5 bases). Per the germline V gene, CDR1 is SGDLS and CDR2 is YYNGEE. This CDR3 comprises 14 residues. The V gene lost 0 bases and the J gene lost 2 bases, with 8 bases spanning the gap. The CDR3 DNA follows: TGTGCCAGCAGCGTAGGGCAGGGAAACACTGAAGCTTTCTTT. Translation: CASSVGQGNTEAFF.

In this sample, this clone turned up once. The chain joins TRBV2 to TRBJ2-7; D is ambiguous. The CDR3 extends over 13 amino acids. V was cut by 4 bases and J by 1 base, with 8 bases left in between. Per germline, CDR1 SNHLY and CDR2 FYNNEI. The CDR3 DNA reads TGTGCCAGCAGTGTTTCCAGGTCCTACGAGCAGTACTTC. It is translated as CASSVSRSYEQYF.

This clone was observed a single time. The chain employs TRBV3-1 (or the pseudogene TRBV3-2) and TRBJ2-3; 9 bases match TRBD2. The CDR3 contains 19 residues. Germline CDR1 LGHDT, CDR2 YNNKEL (reference sequence). Unmatched junction bases numbered 20, after V lost 4 bases and J lost 6 bases. The CDR3, as DNA: TGTGCCAGCAGCCCCTTGCAGCTGGGACTAGCCGAGGAGCATGATACGCAGTATTTT. Amino acid sequence: CASSPLQLGLAEEHDTQYF.

The gene calls are TRBV19 and TRBJ1-5; TRBD1 matches at 7 bases. Trimming took 7 bases from V and 3 from J; bases not matched to a gene: 9. CDR1 LNHDA and CDR2 SQIVND come from the germline V gene (reference sequence). The CDR3 runs 15 residues. DNA for the CDR3: TGTGCCAGTACTCCAGGGGGGTGGGACAATCAGCCCCAGCATTTT. Amino acids: CASTPGGWDNQPQHF.

The V gene is TRBV7-2, the J gene TRBJ1-1; D ambiguous. Germline CDR1 is SGHTA and CDR2 is FQGNSA. The CDR3 loop spans 15 amino acids. The V end was cut by 3 bases, the J end by 1 base, with 12 bases between. CDR3 coding DNA: TGTGCCAGCAGCTTCGCCGGTACTCCGAACACTGAAGCTTTCTTT. Translation: CASSFAGTPNTEAFF. Using reference TRBV7-2 and TRBJ1-1 for the parts outside the CDR3, the full variable domain is GAGVSQSPSNKVTEKGKDVELRCDPISGHTALYWYRQSLGQGLEFLIYFQGNSAPDKSGLPSDRFSAERTGGSVSTLTIQRTQQEDSAVYLCASSFAGTPNTEAFFGQGTRLTVV.

This rearrangement joins TRBV27 to TRBJ2-2, with D tentatively TRBD1 or TRBD2 (6 bases each). CDR1 is MNHEY and CDR2 is SMNVEV in the germline V gene (reference sequence). The CDR3 is 13 amino acids. V lost 5 bases to trimming and J lost 6 bases, with 10 bases between them. DNA for the CDR3: TGTGCCAGCAGTCGGAGGGGGGCCGGGGAGCTGTTTTTT. The encoded protein is CASSRRGAGELFF.

To note about this clone: This specimen includes other DNA sequences encoding the same CDR3. The rearrangement joins TRBV4-1 to TRBJ2-1; TRBD1 agrees at 9 bases. Germline values: CDR1 MGHRA, CDR2 YSYEKL. The CDR3 loop spans 15 amino acids. With 3 bases clipped from V and 0 bases from J, the junction kept 0 bases outside the gene matches. The CDR3 sequence is CASSQDRGSYNEQFF. CDR3 nucleotides: TGCGCCAGCAGCCAGGACAGGGGCTCCTACAATGAGCAGTTCTTC.

The chain uses TRBV7-2 and TRBJ1-2; D ambiguous. Trimming took 0 bases from V and 4 from J, leaving 9 bases between them. Germline CDR1 is SGHTA and CDR2 is FQGNSA. The CDR3 length is 14 residues. CDR3 DNA sequence: TGTGCCAGCAGCTTAGCAGGGCTCCGCTATGGCTACACCTTC. Encoded protein: CASSLAGLRYGYTF. Full variable domain (rest looked up from reference TRBV7-2 and TRBJ1-2): GAGVSQSPSNKVTEKGKDVELRCDPISGHTALYWYRQSLGQGLEFLIYFQGNSAPDKSGLPSDRFSAERTGGSVSTLTIQRTQQEDSAVYLCASSLAGLRYGYTFGSGTRLTVV.

The V call is TRBV7-2, the J call TRBJ2-5; 7 positions match TRBD2. Per the germline V gene, CDR1 is SGHTA and CDR2 is FQGNSA. The CDR3 contains 14 residues. V gave up 4 bases and J gave up 3 bases; unmatched junction bases: 5. CDR3 DNA: TGTGCCAGCAGCTCCTCGGGGGGAGAAGAGACCCAGTACTTC. Residues: CASSSSGGEETQYF.

The rearrangement links TRBV30 to TRBJ1-2; TRBD1 is a possible D gene (6 bases). CDR3 length equals 14 residues. Trimming left V 3 bases short and J 8 bases short, with 19 bases between. Germline CDR1 reads GTSNPN; CDR2 reads SVGIG (reference sequence). This chain's CDR3 is CAWSIDHRVSGYTF. The CDR3 nucleotides read TGTGCCTGGAGCATAGACCACAGGGTCTCGGGCTACACCTTC.

The chain joins TRBV9 to TRBJ1-5; TRBD1 agrees at 7 bases. With 2 bases clipped from V and 5 bases from J, the junction kept 7 bases outside the gene matches. Germline V lookup: CDR1 SGDLS, CDR2 YYNGEE. The CDR3 totals 15 residues. The CDR3 region has the DNA TGTGCCAGCAGCGTCACTGACAGGGTTGATCAGCCCCAGCATTTT. This sequence encodes CASSVTDRVDQPQHF.

The chain uses TRBV27 and TRBJ2-1, with 8 bases lining up with TRBD2. V trimming: 4 bases; J trimming: 8 bases; junction bases outside the gene matches: 10. Germline lookup yields CDR1 MNHEY and CDR2 SMNVEV (reference sequence). The CDR3 is 15 residues long. DNA for the CDR3: TGTGCCAGCAGTTCCCCCGGGGGGGGTAACTATGAGCAGTTCTTC. Amino acid sequence: CASSSPGGGNYEQFF.

The V and J genes are TRBV12-5 and TRBJ1-2; no reliable D call. CDR1 and CDR2 (germline): LGHNT, FRNRAP. The CDR3 is 14 residues long. V dropped 0 bases and J dropped 2 bases, with 7 bases sitting between them. CDR3 DNA sequence: TGTGCTAGTGGTTTGGTCGGCGGAAACTATGGCTACACCTTC. Translation: CASGLVGGNYGYTF. Full variable domain (outside the CDR3, taken from reference TRBV12-5 and TRBJ1-2): DARVTQTPRHKVTEMGQEVTMRCQPILGHNTVFWYRQTMMQGLELLAYFRNRAPLDDSGMPKDRFSAEMPDATLATLKIQPSEPRDSAVYFCASGLVGGNYGYTFGSGTRLTVV.

The chain combines TRBV2 with TRBJ2-1, with 8 bases lining up with TRBD1. V was clipped by 3 bases and J by 9 bases; unmatched bases: 7. Germline V gene data show CDR1 as SNHLY and CDR2 as FYNNEI. This CDR3 region has 14 residues. The CDR3 bases are TGTGCCAGCAGTGAGGGGACAGGAGCATTTGAGCAGTTCTTC. Amino acids: CASSEGTGAFEQFF.